This passage covers 3 T cell receptor beta chains from one sample sequenced in a study of blood T cell repertoires in COVID-19. Sequenced by immunoSEQ multiplex PCR; TCRdb stores in-frame clones only, minus some. The profile shows some 260,000 clones, approximately 90% of them singletons. Input material: peripheral blood. Receptor source: a man between 18 and 35 years old with active or convalescent COVID-19.

The chain carries TRBV27 and TRBJ1-1; D unclear. The CDR3 runs to 14 residues. The germline CDR1 and CDR2 sequences are MNHEY and SMNVEV (reference sequence). V shed 0 bases and J shed 1 base, with 6 bases lying between them. The CDR3 loop reads CASSLSVGNTEAFF. In DNA form, the CDR3 reads TGTGCCAGCAGTTTATCTGTCGGGAACACTGAAGCTTTCTTT.

This clone was seen more than once but under ten times. Distinct nucleotide sequences in the sample also encode this CDR3. The chain employs TRBV5-1 and TRBJ2-1; no definite D call. Germline V gives CDR1 SGHRS, CDR2 YFSETQ. CDR3 length: 15 amino acids. The V end was cut by 4 bases, the J end by 0 bases, with 11 bases between. CDR3 sequence (DNA): TGCGCCAGCAGCCCCGCTGCTAGCTCCTACAATGAGCAGTTCTTC. Protein: CASSPAASSYNEQFF.

J is TRBJ1-2 and V is TRBV7-9, with unresolved D. The CDR3 is made up of 13 amino acids. Trimming shortened V by 5 bases and J by 2 bases, and 9 bases separated the two germline ends. The V gene's germline CDR1 is SEHNR and CDR2 FQNEAQ (reference sequence). The CDR3 here is CASSRSLNYGYTF. The CDR3 bases are TGTGCCAGCAGCAGGAGCCTGAACTATGGCTACACCTTC.